This T cell receptor beta chain was observed in a study of T-cell reconstitution after alpha-beta-depleted transplantation in children. Study results and caveats: Expanded graft clones, several hundred of them, were reportedly the source of alpha-beta T cells about two months after transplant.

Notes on this clonotype: Its matching antigen is unknown.

Library preparation (for TCRbeta) was performed with unique molecular identifiers. Via MiXCR, TCRdb re-called the PCR reads, giving one row per CDR3 protein. The repertoire holds 250,000 to 300,000 distinct CDR3 sequences, with around 10% as singletons. The CDR3 has 15 residues. Trimming removed 5 bases from V and 1 base from J, with 15 bases in between. Germline loops: CDR1 DFQATT, CDR2 SNEGSKA (reference sequence). The chain is built from TRBV20-1 and TRBJ1-5; possible D gene TRBD1, 6 bases. This specimen consisted of peripheral blood, obtained 180 days after TCRalphabeta/CD19-depleted stem cell transplant. The sequence was obtained from a male patient between 2 and 10 years old who had a stem cell transplant for chronic granulomatous disease, so the T cells may come from the graft donor. CDR3 sequence (DNA): TGCAGTGCTCAAGGGAGGGGGGGGAGCAATCAGCCCCAGCATTTT. Its translation: CSAQGRGGSNQPQHF.